This T cell receptor beta chain was captured in a study of technical replicates of blood from a handful of donors. The trim removed 0 bases at V and 0 bases at J, leaving 5 bases unmatched. The CDR3 sequence is 17 residues long. Germline V gives CDR1 SGHRS, CDR2 YFSETQ. The assay was immunoSEQ multiplex PCR, and TCRdb's table has in-frame clones only and misses some. This sample has some 90,000 clones; 85% to 95% occur once, and the top ten carry about 0.35%. A single count supports this clone. Sequencing input: T cells isolated from PBMCs. The sequence was collected from a human donor in good health. J is TRBJ2-3 and V is TRBV5-1; 9 bases align to TRBD2. For the CDR3, the DNA is TGCGCCAGCAGCTTGGCAGGTGGGACTAGCAGCACAGATACGCAGTATTTT. Protein product: CASSLAGGTSSTDTQYF.